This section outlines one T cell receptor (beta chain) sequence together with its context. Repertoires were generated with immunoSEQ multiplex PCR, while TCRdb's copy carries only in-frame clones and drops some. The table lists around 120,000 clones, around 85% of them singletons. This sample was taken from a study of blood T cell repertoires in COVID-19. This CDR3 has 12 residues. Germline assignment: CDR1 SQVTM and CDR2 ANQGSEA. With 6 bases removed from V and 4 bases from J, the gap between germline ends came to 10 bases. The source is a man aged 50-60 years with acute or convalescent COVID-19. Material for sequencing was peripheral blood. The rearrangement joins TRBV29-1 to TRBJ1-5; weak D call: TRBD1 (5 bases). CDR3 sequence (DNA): TGCAGCGTCCAGGGAATAAATCAGCCCCAGCATTTT. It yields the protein CSVQGINQPQHF.